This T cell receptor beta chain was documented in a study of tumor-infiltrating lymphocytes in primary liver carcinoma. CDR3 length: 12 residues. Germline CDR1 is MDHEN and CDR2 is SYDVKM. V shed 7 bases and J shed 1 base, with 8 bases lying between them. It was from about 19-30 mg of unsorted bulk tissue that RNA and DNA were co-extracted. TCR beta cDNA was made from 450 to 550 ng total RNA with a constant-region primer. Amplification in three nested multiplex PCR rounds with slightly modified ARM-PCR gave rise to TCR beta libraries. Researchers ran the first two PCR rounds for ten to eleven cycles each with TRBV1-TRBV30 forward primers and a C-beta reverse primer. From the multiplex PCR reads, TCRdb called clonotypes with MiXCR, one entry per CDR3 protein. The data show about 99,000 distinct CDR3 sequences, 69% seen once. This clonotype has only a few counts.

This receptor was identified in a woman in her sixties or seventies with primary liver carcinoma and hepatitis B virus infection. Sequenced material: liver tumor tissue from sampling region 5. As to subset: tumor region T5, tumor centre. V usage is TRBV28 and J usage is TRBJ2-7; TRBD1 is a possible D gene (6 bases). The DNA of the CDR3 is TGTGCCAGCAATCAGGGGTCCTACGAGCAGTACTTC. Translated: CASNQGSYEQYF. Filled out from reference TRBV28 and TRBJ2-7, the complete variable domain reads DVKVTQSSRYLVKRTGEKVFLECVQDMDHENMFWYRQDPGLGLRLIYFSYDVKMKEKGDIPEGYSVSREKKERFSLILESASTNQTSMYLCASNQGSYEQYFGPGTRLTVT.